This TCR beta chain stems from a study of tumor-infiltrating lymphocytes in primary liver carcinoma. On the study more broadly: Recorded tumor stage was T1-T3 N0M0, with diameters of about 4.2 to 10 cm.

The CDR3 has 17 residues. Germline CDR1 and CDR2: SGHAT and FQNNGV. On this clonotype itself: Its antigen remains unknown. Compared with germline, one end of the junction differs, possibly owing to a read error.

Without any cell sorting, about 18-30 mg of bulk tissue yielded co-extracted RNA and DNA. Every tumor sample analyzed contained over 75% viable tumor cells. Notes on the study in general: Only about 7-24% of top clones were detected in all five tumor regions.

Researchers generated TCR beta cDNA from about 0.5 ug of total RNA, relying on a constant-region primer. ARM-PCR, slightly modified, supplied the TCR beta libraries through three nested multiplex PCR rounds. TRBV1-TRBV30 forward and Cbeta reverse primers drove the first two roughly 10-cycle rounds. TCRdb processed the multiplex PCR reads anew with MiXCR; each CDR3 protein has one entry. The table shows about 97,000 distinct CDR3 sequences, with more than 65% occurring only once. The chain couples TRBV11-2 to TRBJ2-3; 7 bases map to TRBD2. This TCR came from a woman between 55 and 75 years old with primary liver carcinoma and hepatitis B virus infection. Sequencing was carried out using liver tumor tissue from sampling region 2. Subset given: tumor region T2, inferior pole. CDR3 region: CASILVGLATSTDTRYF. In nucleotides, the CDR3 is TGCGCCAGCATCTTAGTGGGGCTAGCGACTAGCACAGATACGCGGTATTTT.